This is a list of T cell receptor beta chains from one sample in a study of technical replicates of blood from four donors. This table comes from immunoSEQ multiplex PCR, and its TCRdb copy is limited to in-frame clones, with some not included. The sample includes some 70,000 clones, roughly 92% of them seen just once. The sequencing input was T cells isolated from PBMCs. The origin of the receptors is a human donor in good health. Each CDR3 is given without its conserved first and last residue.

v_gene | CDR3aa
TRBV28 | ASSSYQWTVNPEAF
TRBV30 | AWTFSGRPYNEQF
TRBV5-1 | ASHLQGAYEQY
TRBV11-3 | ASSLGGLTDTQY
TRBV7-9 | ASSFRQGPYEQY
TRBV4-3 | ASSQLTGISGNTIY
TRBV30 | AWCWGRAGNEQF
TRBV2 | ASSERDRGMTGELF
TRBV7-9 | ASSLEDLEQETQY
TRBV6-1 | ASSEPREVGYT